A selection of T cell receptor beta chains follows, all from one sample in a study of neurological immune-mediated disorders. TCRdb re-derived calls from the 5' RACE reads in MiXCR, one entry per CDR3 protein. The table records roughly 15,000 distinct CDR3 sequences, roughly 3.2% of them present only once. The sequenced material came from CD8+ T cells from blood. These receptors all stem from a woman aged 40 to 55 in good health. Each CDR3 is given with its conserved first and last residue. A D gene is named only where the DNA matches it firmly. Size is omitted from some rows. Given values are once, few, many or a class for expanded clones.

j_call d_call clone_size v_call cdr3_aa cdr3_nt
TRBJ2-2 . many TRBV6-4 CASSAGQATGELFF TGTGCCAGCAGTGCGGGCCAGGCCACCGGGGAGCTGTTTTTT
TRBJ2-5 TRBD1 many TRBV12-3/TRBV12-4 CASRQTGGGRQETQYF TGTGCCAGCAGGCAAACAGGGGGCGGGCGTCAAGAGACCCAGTACTTC
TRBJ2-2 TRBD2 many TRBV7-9 CASSLAVAGGAHGELFF TGTGCCAGCAGCTTAGCCGTAGCGGGAGGCGCGCACGGGGAGCTGTTTTTT
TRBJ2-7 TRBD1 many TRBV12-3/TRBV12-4 CASSWGTDYEQYF TGTGCCAGCAGTTGGGGGACAGACTACGAGCAGTACTTC
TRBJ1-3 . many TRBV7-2 CASSWSTGSGNTIYF TGTGCCAGCAGCTGGTCGACAGGCTCTGGAAACACCATATATTTT
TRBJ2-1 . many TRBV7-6 CASSAGTTRQKSYNEQFF TGTGCCAGCAGCGCAGGGACGACTAGACAAAAATCCTACAATGAGCAGTTCTTC
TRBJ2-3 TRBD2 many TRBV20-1 CSAKSSGFDSDTQYF TGCAGTGCTAAAAGTAGCGGGTTTGACTCAGATACGCAGTATTTT
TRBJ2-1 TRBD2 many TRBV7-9 CASSFDLAGEYNEQFF TGTGCCAGCAGCTTTGATCTAGCGGGAGAGTACAATGAGCAGTTCTTC
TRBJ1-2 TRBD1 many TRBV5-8 CASSLGRTGEDYTF TGTGCCAGCAGCTTGGGCCGGACAGGGGAAGACTACACCTTC
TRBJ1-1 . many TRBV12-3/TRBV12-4 CASNFWNTEAFF TGTGCCAGCAACTTTTGGAACACTGAAGCTTTCTTT
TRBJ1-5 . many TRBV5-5 CASSLSGSGFTGIQHF TGTGCCAGCAGCTTGTCGGGATCAGGGTTTACAGGCATCCAGCATTTT
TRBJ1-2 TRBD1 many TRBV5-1 CASSLDGRGIYGYTF TGCGCCAGCAGCTTGGATGGCAGGGGGATCTATGGCTACACCTTC
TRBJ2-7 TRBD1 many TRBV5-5 CASSFYGTETSEQYF TGTGCCAGCAGCTTCTACGGGACAGAGACCAGCGAGCAGTACTTC
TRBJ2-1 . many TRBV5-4 CASGISGVAYNEQFF TGTGCCAGCGGGATAAGCGGAGTCGCCTACAATGAGCAGTTCTTC
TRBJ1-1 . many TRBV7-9 CASSSLPPNTEAFF TGTGCCAGCAGCTCCCTGCCCCCTAACACTGAAGCTTTCTTT
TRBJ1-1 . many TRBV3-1 CASSQEGTEAFF TGTGCCAGCAGCCAAGAGGGGACTGAAGCTTTCTTT
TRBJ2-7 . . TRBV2 CASDGGGERVYEQYF TGTGCCAGCGACGGGGGAGGAGAGCGGGTCTACGAGCAGTACTTC
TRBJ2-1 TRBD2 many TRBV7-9 CASIEGLVVFF TGTGCCAGCATCGAAGGACTAGTCGTATTCTTC
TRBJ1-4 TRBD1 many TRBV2 CASIPGQGAPNEKLFF TGTGCCAGCATTCCGGGACAGGGGGCACCTAATGAAAAACTGTTTTTT
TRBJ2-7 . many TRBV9 CASSPRPGFYEQYF TGTGCCAGCAGCCCCCGACCGGGCTTCTACGAGCAGTACTTC
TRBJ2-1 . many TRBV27 CATGGPVGNEQFF TGTGCCACTGGAGGGCCAGTGGGGAATGAGCAGTTCTTC
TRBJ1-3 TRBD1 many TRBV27 CASSLATGGNTIYF TGTGCCAGCAGTTTGGCGACAGGGGGAAACACCATATATTTT
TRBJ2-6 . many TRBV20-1 CSARAGREPGANVLTF TGCAGTGCTAGAGCCGGCAGGGAGCCTGGGGCCAACGTCCTGACTTTC